These T cell receptor beta chains were read from a single sample in a study of blood T cell repertoires in COVID-19. Produced via immunoSEQ multiplex PCR; TCRdb's table is partial and in-frame only. The table includes roughly 330,000 clones, about 91% detected once. Sequenced: peripheral blood. The source of these receptors is a man aged 30 to 39 with COVID-19, enrolled during active disease. Each CDR3 is given with its conserved first and last residue. The D gene is left open where the match is weak. A row's size may be missing; if present it is once, few, many or a size class.

DNA	CDR3	J	D	V	size
TGTGCCAGCAGTGCCGGGACAGGGGGCGAAGGCTACACCTTC	CASSAGTGGEGYTF	TRBJ1-2	TRBD1	TRBV6-4	NA
TGTGCCAGCAGCTTATCAACAGGGCCAACTGAAGCTTTCTTT	CASSLSTGPTEAFF	TRBJ1-1	NA	TRBV7-2	NA
TGCAGCGTTGGGGGGACTAGCGGGAGACTAGGCGAGCAGTACTTC	CSVGGTSGRLGEQYF	TRBJ2-7	TRBD2	TRBV29-1	NA
TGTGCCAGCACCCTTGACAGGGGGGTCACTGAAGCTTTCTTT	CASTLDRGVTEAFF	TRBJ1-1	TRBD1	TRBV28	NA
TGCGCCAGCAGCTTGGAGGGACAACCCTACAATGAGCAGTTCTTC	CASSLEGQPYNEQFF	TRBJ2-1	NA	TRBV5-1	few
TGTGCCAGCACGGAGACAGGGAAGGGCACTGAAGCTTTCTTT	CASTETGKGTEAFF	TRBJ1-1	TRBD1	TRBV9	NA
TGTGCCAGCAGCTTGGCCCCAGGGCATTTTTACGAGCAGTACTTC	CASSLAPGHFYEQYF	TRBJ2-7	NA	TRBV7-3	few
TGTGCCACCAGCAGAGCAGGGGCCGGTCAGCCCCAGCATTTT	CATSRAGAGQPQHF	TRBJ1-5	NA	TRBV15	NA
TGTGCCAGCAGTTTCGGGACAGGGGTTTCACCCCTCCACTTT	CASSFGTGVSPLHF	TRBJ1-6	TRBD1	TRBV28	NA
TGTGCCAGCAGTTACGATCGACCGGGAAAAAACATTCAGTACTTC	CASSYDRPGKNIQYF	TRBJ2-4	NA	TRBV6-5	NA
TGTGCCAGTAGTATAGGGGGGGGCGTCCGAGAAAAACTGTTTTTT	CASSIGGGVREKLFF	TRBJ1-4	NA	TRBV19	NA
TGCGCCAGCAGCTTAGGAGGGACTTACATCAATGAGCAGTTCTTC	CASSLGGTYINEQFF	TRBJ2-1	NA	TRBV5-1	NA
TGTGCCAGCAGAGCAGCGGGACTAGCGGGAGCCGGGGAGCTGTTTTTT	CASRAAGLAGAGELFF	TRBJ2-2	TRBD2	TRBV28	NA
TGTGCCAGCTCACCCCTCCCGCGGGAAGGCGACTATGGCTACACCTTC	CASSPLPREGDYGYTF	TRBJ1-2	NA	TRBV18	NA
TGCGCCAGCAGCCAAGATCCTCGGACTAGCAATGAGCAGTTCTTC	CASSQDPRTSNEQFF	TRBJ2-1	TRBD2	TRBV4-3	NA
TGTGCCAGCAGCCGGGGACTAGCCTACAATGAGCAGTTCTTC	CASSRGLAYNEQFF	TRBJ2-1	TRBD2	TRBV7-3	NA
TGTGCCAGCAGCCGAGAGATCCCCCCCACCGGGGAGCTGTTTTTT	CASSREIPPTGELFF	TRBJ2-2	NA	TRBV11-1	NA
TGTGCCAGCAGCTTGGCCAGGGGTGGAAAACTGTTTTTT	CASSLARGGKLFF	TRBJ1-4	NA	TRBV5-6	NA
TGTGCCAGCAGTTTACGGGAGCTTCTAAACATTCAGTACTTC	CASSLRELLNIQYF	TRBJ2-4	NA	TRBV28	NA
TGTGCCAGCAGCTTACAGAGCAATCAGCCCCAGCATTTT	CASSLQSNQPQHF	TRBJ1-5	NA	TRBV7-3	NA
TGTGCCAGCAGTTACGGTGCGACAGGGGGGTACGAGCAGTACTTC	CASSYGATGGYEQYF	TRBJ2-7	TRBD1	TRBV6-5	few
TGTGCCAGCAGCTTAAGAGACCGGACAAACACCGGGGAGCTGTTTTTT	CASSLRDRTNTGELFF	TRBJ2-2	NA	TRBV7-2	NA
TGTGCCAGCAGCTCGGGATTAGCCAAAAACATTCAGTACTTC	CASSSGLAKNIQYF	TRBJ2-4	NA	TRBV5-5	NA
TGTGCCAGCAGCCACCGGACAGGGGAGGGCTACACCTTC	CASSHRTGEGYTF	TRBJ1-2	TRBD1	TRBV3-1/TRBV3-2	NA
TGTGCCAGTAGTATAAGGCTGACTAGCGGCCTACAAGAGACCCAGTACTTC	CASSIRLTSGLQETQYF	TRBJ2-5	TRBD2	TRBV19	once
TGTGCCTGGTGGGACACCTCCCACGAGCAGTACTTC	CAWWDTSHEQYF	TRBJ2-7	NA	TRBV30	NA
TGTGCCAGCAGCGGACAGGGGGGTAGCAATCAGCCCCAGCATTTT	CASSGQGGSNQPQHF	TRBJ1-5	TRBD1	TRBV6-5	once
TGTGCCAGCAGCTTGGACAGGGGGCTTGGCGAGCAGTACTTC	CASSLDRGLGEQYF	TRBJ2-7	TRBD1	TRBV5-8	NA
TGTGCCAGCAGCTTAAGGGGGATCCCCTACGAGCAGTACTTC	CASSLRGIPYEQYF	TRBJ2-7	NA	TRBV5-6	few
TGTGCCAGCAGTTACTCGCCGCAGGGGTCGTACAATGAGCAGTTCTTC	CASSYSPQGSYNEQFF	TRBJ2-1	NA	TRBV6-5	NA
TGTGCCAGCAGCCAAGATAGGGCAGGGCAAAATCAGCCCCAGCATTTT	CASSQDRAGQNQPQHF	TRBJ1-5	NA	TRBV3-1/TRBV3-2	NA
TGTGCCAGCAGTTCCCCCTCGGATACGCAGTATTTT	CASSSPSDTQYF	TRBJ2-3	NA	TRBV27	NA
TGTGCCAGCAGTTATAACAGGGAAAGCAATCAGCCCCAGCATTTT	CASSYNRESNQPQHF	TRBJ1-5	NA	TRBV6-2/TRBV6-3	NA
TGTGCCAGCAGCCCCCGGTCAGGGGAGCAAAAACTGTTTTTT	CASSPRSGEQKLFF	TRBJ1-4	NA	TRBV11-2	NA
TGTGCCAGCAGCACGGGGCAAGGGGGTTCACCCCTCCACTTT	CASSTGQGGSPLHF	TRBJ1-6	NA	TRBV5-6	NA
TGTGCCAGCAGTAGGGACAGGGAAAATGAGCAGTTCTTC	CASSRDRENEQFF	TRBJ2-1	TRBD1	TRBV2	NA
TGTGCCAGCACCGATGGGACAGGAGGCCTGAACACTGAAGCTTTCTTT	CASTDGTGGLNTEAFF	TRBJ1-1	TRBD1	TRBV2	NA
TGTGCCAGCAGTTTCCCTGGCTCGTATGGCTACACCTTC	CASSFPGSYGYTF	TRBJ1-2	NA	TRBV12-3/TRBV12-4	NA
TGTGTTTCGAGGTCGGTGGAGGGAATGTTTAACTATGGCTACACCTTC	CVSRSVEGMFNYGYTF	TRBJ1-2	NA	TRBV7-9	NA
TGTGCCAGCAGCGAGACTAGCGGATCATGGGAGACCCAGTACTTC	CASSETSGSWETQYF	TRBJ2-5	TRBD2	TRBV9	NA
TGTGCCAGCAGCTCCCGACTAGCGCAGAACAATGAGCAGTTCTTC	CASSSRLAQNNEQFF	TRBJ2-1	TRBD2	TRBV7-2	NA
TGTGCCAGCAGCGAAACAGGGAATCCCTACAATGAGCAGTTCTTC	CASSETGNPYNEQFF	TRBJ2-1	NA	TRBV21-1	NA
TGTGCCACCAGCAGAGATCGCGCGGCGGGACTCGCGAACACCGGGGAGCTGTTTTTT	CATSRDRAAGLANTGELFF	TRBJ2-2	NA	TRBV15	few
TGCGCCAGCAGCCTCGGGACAGGGGAAGATACGCAGTATTTT	CASSLGTGEDTQYF	TRBJ2-3	TRBD1	TRBV5-1	NA
TGTGCCAGCAGCTTAACAGGGGGCTATGGCTACACCTTC	CASSLTGGYGYTF	TRBJ1-2	TRBD1	TRBV11-3	few
TGTGCTAGTGGTTGGGACAGGGGAACAGATACGCAGTATTTT	CASGWDRGTDTQYF	TRBJ2-3	TRBD1	TRBV12-5	once
TGTGCCAGCAGCCCCGGGGCGGCGGGGGGGCGAGAAGATACGCAGTATTTT	CASSPGAAGGREDTQYF	TRBJ2-3	TRBD2	TRBV7-3	once
TGTGCCAGCAGCCAAGCGGCTAGCAGGGGGAACATTCAGTACTTC	CASSQAASRGNIQYF	TRBJ2-4	TRBD1	TRBV4-2	NA
TGTGCCAGCAGCATAGCGGGGGGGCCCGACGAGCAGTACTTC	CASSIAGGPDEQYF	TRBJ2-7	TRBD2	TRBV2	NA
TGTGCCAGCAGCTACGGGACTCAACACAATGAGCAGTTCTTC	CASSYGTQHNEQFF	TRBJ2-1	NA	TRBV13	NA
TGTGCCAGCAGCGACCGGACAGAAGAGACCCAGTACTTC	CASSDRTEETQYF	TRBJ2-5	NA	TRBV5-4	once
TGTGCCAGCAGCGTAACAGGGATCCACAATGAGCAGTTCTTC	CASSVTGIHNEQFF	TRBJ2-1	NA	TRBV9	NA
TGTGCCAGCAGCCGCGGGCAAGAGGGACAGCCCCAGCATTTT	CASSRGQEGQPQHF	TRBJ1-5	NA	TRBV7-2	NA
TGTGCCAGCAGTTTATCCCCCGCCAGGGGCTGGCAGTACTTC	CASSLSPARGWQYF	TRBJ2-7	NA	TRBV27	NA
TGTGCCAGCAGCTTGGTTGACAGGGGCTCCTACAATGAGCAGTTCTTC	CASSLVDRGSYNEQFF	TRBJ2-1	TRBD1	TRBV7-2	NA